The 7 T cell receptor beta chains below were found in one sample sequenced in a study of vaccination effects on CD4 cells after COVID-19. TCRdb's table, derived via immunoSEQ multiplex PCR, lists solely in-frame clones and lacks some. The sample yields more than 20,000 clones, under 75% seen once. Using viral peptide pools, the ViraFEST assay grew out antigen-specific CD4+ T cells prior to sequencing. Researchers isolated CD4+ T cells once 9 to 11 days of culture had elapsed. SARS-CoV-2 infected the person between March and December 2020, as confirmed by PCR. These receptors have no identified antigens. The material was CD4+ T cells from PBMCs cultured with SARS-CoV-2 spike peptides, obtained before COVID-19 vaccination. These receptors all stem from a human donor who had a prior SARS-CoV-2 infection.

V usage is TRBV4-3 and J usage is TRBJ2-7, with unresolved D. V shed 1 base and J shed 0 bases, with 13 bases lying between them. The CDR3 length is 16 residues. The germline V gene has CDR1 LGHNA and CDR2 YSLEER. CDR3 sequence: CASSQVWAASSYEQYF. The CDR3 nucleotides read TGCGCCAGCAGCCAAGTCTGGGCAGCTTCCTCCTACGAGCAGTACTTC.

In DNA form, the CDR3 reads TGTGCCAGCTCACCACCTCACGGAGAGCAGTACTTC. Amino acids: CASSPPHGEQYF. The genes are TRBV18 and TRBJ2-7, with D unclear. The CDR3 runs 12 residues. Trimming removed 0 bases from V and 7 bases from J, with 7 bases in between. Germline values: CDR1 KGHSH, CDR2 LQKENI.

The chain has TRBV14 and TRBJ1-2; weak D call: TRBD1 (6 bases). This CDR3 region has 13 residues. Per the germline V gene, CDR1 is SGHDN and CDR2 is FVKESK. The V and J ends lost 0 bases and 5 bases respectively, with 7 bases between them. The CDR3 DNA is TGTGCCAGCAGCCAAGATCAGGGGTATGGCTACACCTTC. It codes for CASSQDQGYGYTF.

V gene TRBV7-2 combines with J gene TRBJ2-3, with D uncertain. The CDR3 is made up of 16 amino acids. Germline values: CDR1 SGHTA, CDR2 FQGNSA. Trimming cost V 2 bases and J 4 bases, with 16 bases left between them. CDR3 protein: CASSLFGPTTSDTQYF. CDR3 in DNA: TGTGCCAGCAGCTTATTCGGCCCTACCACATCAGATACGCAGTATTTT.

The chain links TRBV5-1 to TRBJ2-7; 9 positions match TRBD2. V was pared by 7 bases and J by 4 bases, with 24 bases of the junction left unmatched. Germline CDR1 and CDR2: SGHRS and YFSETQ. The CDR3 has 19 residues. CDR3 amino acids: CASQLAPQGGRAFIYEQYF. In DNA, the CDR3 is TGCGCCAGCCAACTCGCCCCCCAGGGCGGGAGGGCCTTTATATACGAGCAGTACTTC.

The V gene is TRBV6-5, the J gene TRBJ2-3; 8 nucleotides align to TRBD1. Germline CDR1 MNHEY, CDR2 SVGAGI. The length of the CDR3 is 13 residues. The V and J ends lost 7 bases and 2 bases, in that order; junction bases with no gene match: 2. This CDR3 is CASTDRATDTQYF. CDR3 DNA: TGTGCCAGCACGGACAGGGCCACAGATACGCAGTATTTT.

The chain joins TRBV2 to TRBJ1-4; D gene uncertain. This CDR3 contains 10 residues. Germline values: CDR1 SNHLY, CDR2 FYNNEI. The V gene lost 9 bases and the J gene lost 10 bases, with 9 bases spanning the gap. The CDR3 loop is CASGGGKLFF. CDR3 DNA: TGTGCCAGTGGAGGTGGAAAACTGTTTTTT.